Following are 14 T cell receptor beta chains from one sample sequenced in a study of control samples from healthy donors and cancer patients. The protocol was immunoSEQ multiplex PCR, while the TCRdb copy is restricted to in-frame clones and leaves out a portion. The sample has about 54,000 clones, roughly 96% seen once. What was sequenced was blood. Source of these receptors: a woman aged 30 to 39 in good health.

CDR3 loop: CASSLEGGLNEKLFF. DNA for the CDR3: TGTGCCAGCAGTTTAGAGGGAGGCCTGAATGAAAAACTGTTTTTT. This chain uses TRBV28 with TRBJ1-4, with no clear D. There are 15 residues in the CDR3. Trimming left V 2 bases short and J 5 bases short, with 12 bases between. CDR1 and CDR2 from the germline V gene are MDHEN and SYDVKM.

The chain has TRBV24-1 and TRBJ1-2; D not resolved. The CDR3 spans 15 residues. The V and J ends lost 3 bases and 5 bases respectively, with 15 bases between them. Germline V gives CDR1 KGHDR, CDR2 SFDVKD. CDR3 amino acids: CATSDPLRADYGYTF. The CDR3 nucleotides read TGTGCCACCAGTGATCCCCTACGGGCAGATTATGGCTACACCTTC.

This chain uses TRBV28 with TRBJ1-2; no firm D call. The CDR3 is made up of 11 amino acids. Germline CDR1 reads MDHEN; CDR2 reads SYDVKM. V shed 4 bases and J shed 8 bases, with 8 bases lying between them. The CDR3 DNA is TGTGCCAGCAGTTACGGGTACGGCTACACCTTC. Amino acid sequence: CASSYGYGYTF.

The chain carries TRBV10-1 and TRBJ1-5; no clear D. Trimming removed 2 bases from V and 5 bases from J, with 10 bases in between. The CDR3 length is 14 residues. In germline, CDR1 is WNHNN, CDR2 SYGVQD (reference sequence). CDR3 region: CASSERRRDQPQHF. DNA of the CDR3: TGCGCCAGCAGTGAGAGAAGGAGGGATCAGCCCCAGCATTTT.

The CDR3 DNA is TGCGCCAGCAGCCAAGAGGTAGCCTTGTACGAGCAGTACTTC. Amino acid sequence: CASSQEVALYEQYF. The chain couples TRBV4-1 to TRBJ2-7; D is uncertain. The germline CDR1 and CDR2 sequences are MGHRA and YSYEKL. The V and J ends lost 0 bases and 4 bases respectively, with 10 bases between them. The CDR3 is 14 residues long.

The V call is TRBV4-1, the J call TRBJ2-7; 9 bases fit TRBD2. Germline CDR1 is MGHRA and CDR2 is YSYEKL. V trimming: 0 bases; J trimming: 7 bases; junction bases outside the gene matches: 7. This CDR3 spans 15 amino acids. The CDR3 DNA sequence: TGCGCCAGCAGCCAAGAAGTAGCGGGAGTCTCGGAGCAGTACTTC. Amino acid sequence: CASSQEVAGVSEQYF.

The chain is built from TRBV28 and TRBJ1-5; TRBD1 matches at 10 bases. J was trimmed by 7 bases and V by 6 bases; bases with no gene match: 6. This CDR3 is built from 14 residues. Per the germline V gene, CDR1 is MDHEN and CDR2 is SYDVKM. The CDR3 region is CASRGTGARQPQHF. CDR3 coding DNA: TGTGCCAGCAGAGGGACAGGGGCACGCCAGCCCCAGCATTTT.

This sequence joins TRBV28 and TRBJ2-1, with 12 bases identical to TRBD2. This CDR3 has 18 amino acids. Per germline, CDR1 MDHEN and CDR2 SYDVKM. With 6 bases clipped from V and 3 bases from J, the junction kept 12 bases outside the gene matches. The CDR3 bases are TGTGCCAGCAGCCAACTCCCGCGACTAGCGGGAGTCTACAATGAGCAGTTCTTC. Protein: CASSQLPRLAGVYNEQFF. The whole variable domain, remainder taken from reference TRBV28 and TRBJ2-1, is DVKVTQSSRYLVKRTGEKVFLECVQDMDHENMFWYRQDPGLGLRLIYFSYDVKMKEKGDIPEGYSVSREKKERFSLILESASTNQTSMYLCASSQLPRLAGVYNEQFFGPGTRLTVL.

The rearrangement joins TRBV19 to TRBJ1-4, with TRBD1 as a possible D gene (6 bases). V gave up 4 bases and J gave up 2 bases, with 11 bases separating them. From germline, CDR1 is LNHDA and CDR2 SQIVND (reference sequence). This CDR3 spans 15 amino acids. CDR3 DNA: TGTGCCAGTAGTACAGGGGAGGTGACTAATGAAAAACTGTTTTTT. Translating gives CASSTGEVTNEKLFF.

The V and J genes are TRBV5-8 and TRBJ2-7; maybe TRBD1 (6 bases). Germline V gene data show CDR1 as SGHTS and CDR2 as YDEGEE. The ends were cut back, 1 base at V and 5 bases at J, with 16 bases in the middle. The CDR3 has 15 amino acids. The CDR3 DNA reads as TGTGCCAGCAGCTTGTACGGGGCAGGGGCCAACGAGCAGTACTTC. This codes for CASSLYGAGANEQYF.

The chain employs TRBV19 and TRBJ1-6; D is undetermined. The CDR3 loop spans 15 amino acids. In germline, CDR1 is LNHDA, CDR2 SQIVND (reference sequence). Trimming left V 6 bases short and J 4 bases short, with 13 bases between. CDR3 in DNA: TGTGCCAGTAGAGTGGCAGACAATTATAATTCACCCCTCCACTTT. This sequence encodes CASRVADNYNSPLHF.

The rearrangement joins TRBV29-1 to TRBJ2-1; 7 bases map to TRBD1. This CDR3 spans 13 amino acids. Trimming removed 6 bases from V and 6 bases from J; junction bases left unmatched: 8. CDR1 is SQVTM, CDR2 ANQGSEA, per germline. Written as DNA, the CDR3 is TGCAGCGTCAGTACGACAGGGAGCAATGAGCAGTTCTTC. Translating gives CSVSTTGSNEQFF.

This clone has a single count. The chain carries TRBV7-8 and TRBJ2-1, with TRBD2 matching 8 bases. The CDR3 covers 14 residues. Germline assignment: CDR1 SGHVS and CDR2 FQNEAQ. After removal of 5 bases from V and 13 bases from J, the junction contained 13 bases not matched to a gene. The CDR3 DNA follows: TGTGCCAGCAGCCCCTTACAGGGCGGGGGGAGACAGTTCTTC. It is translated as CASSPLQGGGRQFF.

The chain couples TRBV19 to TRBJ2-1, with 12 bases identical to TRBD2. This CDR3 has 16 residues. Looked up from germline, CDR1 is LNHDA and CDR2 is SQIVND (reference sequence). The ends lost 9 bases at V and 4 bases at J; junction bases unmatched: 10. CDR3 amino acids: CASRTGLAGTYNEQFF. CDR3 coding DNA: TGTGCCAGCCGAACCGGACTAGCGGGAACGTACAATGAGCAGTTCTTC.